Listed below are T cell receptor beta chains from one sample, sequenced in a study of early T cells in non-severe SARS-CoV-2 infection. MiXCR, applied by TCRdb to the 5' RACE reads, yields one record per CDR3 protein. Here the sample spans more than 40,000 distinct CDR3 sequences, about 7% being singletons. Specimen: whole blood. The receptors shown here come from an adult who was a healthcare worker with PCR-confirmed SARS-CoV-2 infection or an uninfected control (not recorded which). CDR3s leave out the opening cysteine and the closing phenylalanine or tryptophan. D genes are given only for firm matches.

V gene: TRBV6-1; J gene: TRBJ1-1; D gene: NA; CDR3 protein: ASSELLIAVLLNTEAF
V gene: TRBV10-3; J gene: TRBJ2-1; D gene: TRBD2; CDR3 protein: AIRSSGGYNEQF
V gene: TRBV5-1; J gene: TRBJ2-2; D gene: NA; CDR3 protein: ASSWRDPPSNTGELF
V gene: TRBV18; J gene: TRBJ1-2; D gene: NA; CDR3 protein: ASSLEGGATDGYT
V gene: TRBV7-8; J gene: TRBJ2-7; D gene: TRBD1; CDR3 protein: ASSFRDRPYEQY
V gene: TRBV12-3/TRBV12-4; J gene: TRBJ2-1; D gene: NA; CDR3 protein: ASRRGLSSYNEQF
V gene: TRBV27; J gene: TRBJ2-5; D gene: TRBD1; CDR3 protein: ASSFADRVQETQY
V gene: TRBV5-1; J gene: TRBJ2-5; D gene: NA; CDR3 protein: ASSLLSGQETQY
V gene: TRBV3-1; J gene: TRBJ2-7; D gene: TRBD2; CDR3 protein: ASSQGGGEQY
V gene: TRBV28; J gene: TRBJ1-1; D gene: NA; CDR3 protein: ASGGMTEAF
V gene: TRBV29-1; J gene: TRBJ1-1; D gene: NA; CDR3 protein: SVGWMNTEAF
V gene: TRBV18; J gene: TRBJ1-2; D gene: TRBD1; CDR3 protein: ATETGANYGYT
V gene: TRBV5-6; J gene: TRBJ1-1; D gene: NA; CDR3 protein: ASSLYGMNTEAF
V gene: TRBV18; J gene: TRBJ1-2; D gene: NA; CDR3 protein: ASSPTGYDGYT
V gene: TRBV19; J gene: TRBJ2-2; D gene: NA; CDR3 protein: ASSIKGLNTGELF
V gene: TRBV4-3; J gene: TRBJ1-6; D gene: NA; CDR3 protein: ASSQGSENNSPLH
V gene: TRBV2; J gene: TRBJ1-1; D gene: TRBD1; CDR3 protein: ASSGQGGRGTEAF
V gene: TRBV25-1; J gene: TRBJ2-7; D gene: NA; CDR3 protein: ASTLSSYEQY
V gene: TRBV28; J gene: TRBJ1-2; D gene: NA; CDR3 protein: ASTLPSGGDYGYT
V gene: TRBV6-2/TRBV6-3; J gene: TRBJ2-3; D gene: NA; CDR3 protein: ASGLKDQPLRKNTQY
V gene: TRBV27; J gene: TRBJ1-1; D gene: TRBD1; CDR3 protein: ASSYRGPNTEAF
V gene: TRBV7-3; J gene: TRBJ2-4; D gene: NA; CDR3 protein: ASSPTGGQNIQY
V gene: TRBV20-1; J gene: TRBJ1-3; D gene: NA; CDR3 protein: SARDWIGSGNTIY
V gene: TRBV4-1; J gene: TRBJ1-2; D gene: NA; CDR3 protein: ASSQELSGGGGYT
V gene: TRBV20-1; J gene: TRBJ2-4; D gene: NA; CDR3 protein: SARGRTALTKNIQY
V gene: TRBV9; J gene: TRBJ2-3; D gene: NA; CDR3 protein: ASSVEWTAPDTQY
V gene: TRBV6-5; J gene: TRBJ1-5; D gene: NA; CDR3 protein: ASSYVKNQPQH
V gene: TRBV4-3; J gene: TRBJ1-3; D gene: NA; CDR3 protein: ASSPDPGNTIY
V gene: TRBV20-1; J gene: TRBJ1-2; D gene: TRBD1; CDR3 protein: SAIEDRALYGYT
V gene: TRBV7-9; J gene: TRBJ2-7; D gene: NA; CDR3 protein: ASSLGGAVSEQY
V gene: TRBV28; J gene: TRBJ2-7; D gene: TRBD2; CDR3 protein: ASSFPTSGGSY
V gene: TRBV20-1; J gene: TRBJ2-7; D gene: NA; CDR3 protein: SAQEVSPTIEQY
V gene: TRBV19; J gene: TRBJ2-2; D gene: TRBD1; CDR3 protein: ASRLGQGFTGELF
V gene: TRBV5-1; J gene: TRBJ2-7; D gene: TRBD1; CDR3 protein: ASSLAGGNYEQY
V gene: TRBV4-2; J gene: TRBJ2-3; D gene: NA; CDR3 protein: ASSQGWESTDTQY
V gene: TRBV19; J gene: TRBJ1-1; D gene: NA; CDR3 protein: ASRMKYEAF
V gene: TRBV29-1; J gene: TRBJ1-4; D gene: NA; CDR3 protein: SAGTGNEKLF
V gene: TRBV20-1; J gene: TRBJ1-4; D gene: NA; CDR3 protein: SASGWGGSNEKLF
V gene: TRBV6-5; J gene: TRBJ2-7; D gene: NA; CDR3 protein: ASTPFGGGTYEQY